This is a list of T cell receptor beta chains from one sample in a study of T cell changes during pregnancy in multiple sclerosis. TCRdb's table, derived via immunoSEQ multiplex PCR, lists solely in-frame clones and lacks some. The sample yields 40,000 to 45,000 clones, approximately 90% seen once. Sequences were derived from CD4+ T cells from peripheral blood mononuclear cells, sampled before pregnancy. The receptor source for this set is a female donor with multiple sclerosis, enrolled in a pregnancy study. Each CDR3 is given with its conserved first and last residue. D genes are given only for firm matches. Not every row has a clone size; where given, it reads once, few, many or a size class.

v_call	d_call	j_call	clone_size	cdr3_length	cdr3_nt	cdr3_aa
TRBV9	NA	TRBJ2-3	NA	15	TGTGCCAGCAGCGTAGTTGCGGGAATCACAGATACGCAGTATTTT	CASSVVAGITDTQYF
TRBV7-2	NA	TRBJ1-1	once	13	TGTGCCAGCAGCTTTAGGAGGAACACTGAAGCTTTCTTT	CASSFRRNTEAFF
TRBV5-1	NA	TRBJ1-1	few	13	TGCGCCAGCAGGTACACCGGGGGGACTGAAGCTTTCTTT	CASRYTGGTEAFF
TRBV4-1	TRBD1	TRBJ1-4	NA	17	TGCGCCAGCAGCCAAGAGGGACAGGGTCTCAGTAATGAAAAACTGTTTTTT	CASSQEGQGLSNEKLFF
TRBV11-2	TRBD2	TRBJ2-2	NA	18	TGTGCCAGCAGCTTAGAGAGGCGGGAGGCCGGAAACACCGGGGAGCTGTTTTTT	CASSLERREAGNTGELFF
TRBV19	NA	TRBJ2-7	NA	15	TGTGCCAGTAGTACCCCGGGAGCGCTATCCTACGAGCAGTACTTC	CASSTPGALSYEQYF
TRBV19	NA	TRBJ1-2	NA	15	TGTGCCAGTAGTACAGGGACTAGGAATGACTATGGCTACACCTTC	CASSTGTRNDYGYTF
TRBV5-1	TRBD1	TRBJ1-1	once	18	TGCGCCAGCAGCTTTGGCGGGGACAGGGGGCATACCAACACTGAAGCTTTCTTT	CASSFGGDRGHTNTEAFF
TRBV5-1	NA	TRBJ2-7	NA	14	TGCGCCAGCAGCTTGACCTCGACAGTCTACGAGCAGTACTTC	CASSLTSTVYEQYF
TRBV27	TRBD2	TRBJ2-1	NA	18	TGTGCCAGCAGTCAAACGAGCGGGACGGGGAGGGCCGACAATGAGCAGTTCTTC	CASSQTSGTGRADNEQFF
TRBV7-7	TRBD1	TRBJ2-1	NA	14	TGTGCCAGCAGCTTAGTACAGGGGGCCTATGAGCAGTTCTTC	CASSLVQGAYEQFF
TRBV19	TRBD2	TRBJ2-2	NA	15	TGTGCCAGTAGGTTAGCGGGGGGGTACACCGGGGAGCTGTTTTTT	CASRLAGGYTGELFF
TRBV6-1	TRBD2	TRBJ2-1	NA	15	TGTGCCAGCAGGGAGCGGGGCAGCTCCTACAATGAGCAGTTCTTC	CASRERGSSYNEQFF
TRBV15	NA	TRBJ1-1	NA	15	TGTGCCACCAGCAGAGGGGTAGTGGGGGGCACTGAAGCTTTCTTT	CATSRGVVGGTEAFF
TRBV18	NA	TRBJ1-5	NA	15	TGTGCCAGCTCACCCTCAACAGGGAGAAATCAGCCCCAGCATTTT	CASSPSTGRNQPQHF
TRBV29-1	NA	TRBJ1-2	NA	12	TGCAGCGTTCGGGACACAGGAGAGGGCTACACCTTC	CSVRDTGEGYTF
TRBV28	NA	TRBJ2-3	NA	13	TGTGCCAGCAGCACAACCCAGTCTGATACGCAGTATTTT	CASSTTQSDTQYF
TRBV5-1	TRBD1	TRBJ1-3	NA	15	TGCGCCAGCAGCTCTACAGGGGGCCCTGGAAACACCATATATTTT	CASSSTGGPGNTIYF
TRBV2	NA	TRBJ1-1	NA	14	TGTGCCAGCAGTGTTGACAAGATAAACACTGAAGCTTTCTTT	CASSVDKINTEAFF
TRBV6-6	TRBD1	TRBJ2-7	NA	15	TGTGCCAGCAGTTGGGGAGGGACAGGGGGAAACGAGCAGTACTTC	CASSWGGTGGNEQYF
TRBV19	NA	TRBJ2-1	NA	14	TGTGCCAGTAAGGAGCGGACCGCCTACAATGAGCAGTTCTTC	CASKERTAYNEQFF
TRBV9	TRBD2	TRBJ2-7	NA	18	TGTGCCAGCAGCGTAGGGCCAGCGGGAAGTTCTGATGCCTACGAGCAGTACTTC	CASSVGPAGSSDAYEQYF
TRBV6-6	TRBD1	TRBJ1-6	NA	14	TGTGCCAGCAGTTACACGACAGGGAACTCACCCCTCCACTTT	CASSYTTGNSPLHF
TRBV11-2	NA	TRBJ1-4	NA	14	TGTGCCAGCAGCTTACTTACGGGAAGTGAAAAACTGTTTTTT	CASSLLTGSEKLFF